The source of this T cell receptor (beta chain) is a study of T-cell memory formation after mild COVID-19. About the study: Each donor largely had its own TCR clusters.

The CDR3 contains 13 residues. Trimming stripped 2 bases from V and 12 bases from J, with 14 bases between. CDR1 is MNHEY, CDR2 SVGAGI, per germline. General observations from the study: Cross-reactive memory seemingly joined, as some responding clones were found in pre-infection memory. Second-wave clones peaking on day 37 lacked confirmed SARS-CoV-2 specificity. Clones that got smaller from day 15 to 85 had even CD4/CD8, while clones growing later tipped toward CD4+.

TCRdb reprocessed the 5' RACE reads via MiXCR and lists one record per CDR3 protein. The table records fewer than 650,000 distinct CDR3 sequences, less than 25% of them present only once. For this clonotype: Its antigen is still unknown.

The receptor comes from an adult woman who had mild COVID-19 (a few samples of this study predate the infection). Cell type and time point are not known. The rearrangement uses TRBV6-5 and TRBJ2-1, with D perhaps assigned TRBD1 or TRBD2 (5 bases each). The specimen sequenced was PBMCs or a T cell subset sorted from them (not recorded which). The CDR3 protein is CASSYKGSGRQFF. The DNA of the CDR3 is TGTGCCAGCAGTTACAAGGGTTCGGGACGGCAGTTCTTC.